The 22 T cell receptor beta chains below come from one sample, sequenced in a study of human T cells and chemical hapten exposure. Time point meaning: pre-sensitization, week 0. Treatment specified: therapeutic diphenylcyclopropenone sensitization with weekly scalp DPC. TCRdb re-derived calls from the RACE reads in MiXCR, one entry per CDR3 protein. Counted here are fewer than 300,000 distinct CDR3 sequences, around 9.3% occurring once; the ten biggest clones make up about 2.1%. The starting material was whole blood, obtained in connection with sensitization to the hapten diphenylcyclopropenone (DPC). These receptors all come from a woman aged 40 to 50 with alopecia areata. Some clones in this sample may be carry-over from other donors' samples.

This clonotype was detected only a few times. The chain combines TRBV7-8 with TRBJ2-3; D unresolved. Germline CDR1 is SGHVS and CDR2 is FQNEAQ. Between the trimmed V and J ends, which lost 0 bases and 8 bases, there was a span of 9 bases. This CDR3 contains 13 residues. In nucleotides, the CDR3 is TGTGCCAGCAGCTTAGCCTTCCGGGCTACGCAGTATTTT. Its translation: CASSLAFRATQYF.

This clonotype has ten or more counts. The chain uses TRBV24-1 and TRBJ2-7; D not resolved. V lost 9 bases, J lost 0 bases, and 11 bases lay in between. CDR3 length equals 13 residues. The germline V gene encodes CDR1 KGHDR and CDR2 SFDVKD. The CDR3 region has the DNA TGTGCCACCGGAAAGGGTGCCTCCTACGAGCAGTACTTC. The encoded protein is CATGKGASYEQYF.

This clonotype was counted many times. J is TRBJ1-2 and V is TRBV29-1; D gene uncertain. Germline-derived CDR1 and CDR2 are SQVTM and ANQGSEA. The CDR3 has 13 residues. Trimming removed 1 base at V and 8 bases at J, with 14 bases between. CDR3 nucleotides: TGCAGCGTTGAAGGAGCCAGGTCAAACGGCTACACCTTC. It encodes CSVEGARSNGYTF. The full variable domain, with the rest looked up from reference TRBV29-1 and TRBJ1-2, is SAVISQKPSRDICQRGTSLTIQCQVDSQVTMMFWYRQQPGQSLTLIATANQGSEATYESGFVIDKFPISRPNLTFSTLTVSNMSPEDSSIYLCSVEGARSNGYTFGSGTRLTVV.

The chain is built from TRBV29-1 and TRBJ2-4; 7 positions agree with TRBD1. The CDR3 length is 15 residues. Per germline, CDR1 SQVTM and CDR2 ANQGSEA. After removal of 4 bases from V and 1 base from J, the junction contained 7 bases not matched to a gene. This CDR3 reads CSVATEGQAKNIQYF. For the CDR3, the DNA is TGCAGCGTTGCGACAGAGGGACAGGCCAAAAACATTCAGTACTTC.

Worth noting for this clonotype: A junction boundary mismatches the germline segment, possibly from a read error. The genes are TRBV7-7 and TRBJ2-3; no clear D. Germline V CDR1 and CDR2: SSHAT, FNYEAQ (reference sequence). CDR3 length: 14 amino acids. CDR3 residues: CASSLTHLGDTQYF. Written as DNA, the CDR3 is TGTGCTAGCAGCTTAACTCACCTGGGGGATACGCAGTATTTT.

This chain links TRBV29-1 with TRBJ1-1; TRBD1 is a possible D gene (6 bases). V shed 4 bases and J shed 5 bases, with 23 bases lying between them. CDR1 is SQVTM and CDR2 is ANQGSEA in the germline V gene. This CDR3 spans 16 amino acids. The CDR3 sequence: CSVVPIRGGLGTEAFF. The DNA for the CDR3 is TGCAGCGTTGTCCCGATCAGGGGAGGATTAGGGACTGAAGCTTTCTTT.

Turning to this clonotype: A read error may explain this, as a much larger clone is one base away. CDR3 amino acids: CASSPDRGSPIHF. The CDR3 nucleotides are TGTGCCAGCTCACCGGACAGGGGTTCACCCATCCACTTT. V and J are TRBV18 and TRBJ1-6; 9 nucleotides match TRBD1. This CDR3 is 13 amino acids long. Germline V lookup: CDR1 KGHSH, CDR2 LQKENI.

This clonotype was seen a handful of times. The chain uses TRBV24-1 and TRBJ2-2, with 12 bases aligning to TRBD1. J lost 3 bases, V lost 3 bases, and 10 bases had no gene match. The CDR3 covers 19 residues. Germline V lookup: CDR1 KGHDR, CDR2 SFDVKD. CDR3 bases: TGTGCCACCAGTGATAATACGGGGGACAGGGGGCGCGACACCGGGGAGCTGTTTTTT. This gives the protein CATSDNTGDRGRDTGELFF.

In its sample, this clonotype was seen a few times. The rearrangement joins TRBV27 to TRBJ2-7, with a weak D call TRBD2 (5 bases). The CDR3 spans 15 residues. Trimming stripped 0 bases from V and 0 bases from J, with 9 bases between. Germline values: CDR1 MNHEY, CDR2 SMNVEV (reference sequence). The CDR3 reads CASSLSTGNSYEQYF. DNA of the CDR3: TGTGCCAGCAGTTTATCGACGGGGAACTCCTACGAGCAGTACTTC.

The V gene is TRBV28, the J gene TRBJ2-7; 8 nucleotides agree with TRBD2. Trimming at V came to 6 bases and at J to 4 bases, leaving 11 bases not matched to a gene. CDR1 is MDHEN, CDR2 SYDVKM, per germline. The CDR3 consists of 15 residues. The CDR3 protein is CASSPGVAGFYEQYF. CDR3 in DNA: TGTGCCAGCAGCCCCGGGGTAGCGGGATTTTACGAGCAGTACTTC.

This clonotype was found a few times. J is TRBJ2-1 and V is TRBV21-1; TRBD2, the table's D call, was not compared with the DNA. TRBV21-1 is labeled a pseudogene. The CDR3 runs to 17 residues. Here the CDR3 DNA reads TGTGCCAGCAGCAAAATGGGAGGACCCCCCTCTGGGGATGAGCAGTTCTTC. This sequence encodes CASSKMGGPPSGDEQFF.

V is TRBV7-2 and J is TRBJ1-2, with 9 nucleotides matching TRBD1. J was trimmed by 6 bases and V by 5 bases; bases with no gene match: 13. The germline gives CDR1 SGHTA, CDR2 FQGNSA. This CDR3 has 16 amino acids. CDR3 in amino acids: CASSRGGTGFYDGYTF. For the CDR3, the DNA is TGTGCCAGCAGCCGGGGCGGGACAGGGTTTTACGATGGCTACACCTTC.

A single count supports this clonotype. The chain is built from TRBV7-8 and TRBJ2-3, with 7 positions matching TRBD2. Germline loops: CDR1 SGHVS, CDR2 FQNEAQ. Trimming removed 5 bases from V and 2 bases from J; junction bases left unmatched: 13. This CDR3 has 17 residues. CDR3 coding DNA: TGTGCCAGCAGCATCGGCGCGGGGAGGGAACCCACAGATACGCAGTATTTT. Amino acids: CASSIGAGREPTDTQYF.

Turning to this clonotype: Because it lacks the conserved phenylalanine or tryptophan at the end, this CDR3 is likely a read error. CDR3 amino acids: CASSSGQRRSPLHY. The DNA of the CDR3 is TGTGCCAGCAGTTCGGGACAGAGGAGGTCACCCCTCCACTAT. The V gene is TRBV27, the J gene TRBJ1-6; 7 bases are shared with TRBD1. From germline, CDR1 is MNHEY and CDR2 SMNVEV (reference sequence). The CDR3 is made up of 14 amino acids. J gave up 10 bases and V 4 bases, and 7 bases lay outside the gene matches.

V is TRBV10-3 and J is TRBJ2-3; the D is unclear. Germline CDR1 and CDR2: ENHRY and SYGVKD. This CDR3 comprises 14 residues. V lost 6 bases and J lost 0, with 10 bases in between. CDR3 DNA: TGTGCCATCAGGCCGGAACTTAGCACAGATACGCAGTATTTT. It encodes CAIRPELSTDTQYF.

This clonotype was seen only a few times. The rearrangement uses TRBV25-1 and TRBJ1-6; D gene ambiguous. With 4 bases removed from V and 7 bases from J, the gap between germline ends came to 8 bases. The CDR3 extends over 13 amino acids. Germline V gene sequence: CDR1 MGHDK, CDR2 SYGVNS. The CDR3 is CASSGVWNSPLHF. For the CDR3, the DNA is TGTGCCAGCAGTGGGGTATGGAATTCACCCCTCCACTTT.

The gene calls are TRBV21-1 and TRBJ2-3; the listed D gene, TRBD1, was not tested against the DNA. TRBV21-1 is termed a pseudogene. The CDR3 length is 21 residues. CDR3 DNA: TGTGCCAGCAGCAAGGGACAGGTCGCACTAGCGGAGGGGGGAGGCACAGATACGCAGTATTTT. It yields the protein CASSKGQVALAEGGGTDTQYF.

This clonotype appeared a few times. The CDR3: CASSPHTDTQYF. As DNA, the CDR3 is TGTGCCAGCAGCCCTCACACAGATACGCAGTATTTT. The chain joins TRBV7-3 to TRBJ2-3; D not resolved. V was trimmed by 5 bases and J by 2 bases, leaving 5 bases between them. Germline lookup yields CDR1 SGHTA and CDR2 FQGTGA. There are 12 residues in the CDR3.

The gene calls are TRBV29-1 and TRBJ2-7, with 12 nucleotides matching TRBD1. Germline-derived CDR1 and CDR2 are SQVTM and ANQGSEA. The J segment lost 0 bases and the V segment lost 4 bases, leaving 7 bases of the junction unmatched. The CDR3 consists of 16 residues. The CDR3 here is CSVAYVGQGASYEQYF. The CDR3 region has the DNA TGCAGCGTTGCGTATGTGGGACAGGGGGCCTCCTACGAGCAGTACTTC.

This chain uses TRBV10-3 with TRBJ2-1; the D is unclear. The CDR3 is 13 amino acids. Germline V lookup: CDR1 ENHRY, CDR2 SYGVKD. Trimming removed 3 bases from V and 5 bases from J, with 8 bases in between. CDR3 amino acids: CAISDNQDNEQFF. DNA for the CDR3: TGTGCCATCAGTGACAATCAGGACAATGAGCAGTTCTTC.

CDR3 nucleotides: TGTGCCAGCAGTTACTCGCCGACTAGCGGGAGGGCCTACAATGAGCAGTTCTTC. Protein: CASSYSPTSGRAYNEQFF. The genes are TRBV6-5 and TRBJ2-1; TRBD2 agrees at 14 bases. V shed 0 bases, J shed 2 bases, and the junction held 3 bases outside the gene matches. This CDR3 contains 18 residues. CDR1 MNHEY and CDR2 SVGAGI come from the germline V gene.

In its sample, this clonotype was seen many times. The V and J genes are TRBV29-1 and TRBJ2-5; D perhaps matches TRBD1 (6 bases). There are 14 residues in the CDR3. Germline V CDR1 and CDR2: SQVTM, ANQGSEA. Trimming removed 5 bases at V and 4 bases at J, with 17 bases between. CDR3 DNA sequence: TGCAGCGTTCTCCCGGGACAACTACGAGAGACCCAGTACTTC. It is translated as CSVLPGQLRETQYF.